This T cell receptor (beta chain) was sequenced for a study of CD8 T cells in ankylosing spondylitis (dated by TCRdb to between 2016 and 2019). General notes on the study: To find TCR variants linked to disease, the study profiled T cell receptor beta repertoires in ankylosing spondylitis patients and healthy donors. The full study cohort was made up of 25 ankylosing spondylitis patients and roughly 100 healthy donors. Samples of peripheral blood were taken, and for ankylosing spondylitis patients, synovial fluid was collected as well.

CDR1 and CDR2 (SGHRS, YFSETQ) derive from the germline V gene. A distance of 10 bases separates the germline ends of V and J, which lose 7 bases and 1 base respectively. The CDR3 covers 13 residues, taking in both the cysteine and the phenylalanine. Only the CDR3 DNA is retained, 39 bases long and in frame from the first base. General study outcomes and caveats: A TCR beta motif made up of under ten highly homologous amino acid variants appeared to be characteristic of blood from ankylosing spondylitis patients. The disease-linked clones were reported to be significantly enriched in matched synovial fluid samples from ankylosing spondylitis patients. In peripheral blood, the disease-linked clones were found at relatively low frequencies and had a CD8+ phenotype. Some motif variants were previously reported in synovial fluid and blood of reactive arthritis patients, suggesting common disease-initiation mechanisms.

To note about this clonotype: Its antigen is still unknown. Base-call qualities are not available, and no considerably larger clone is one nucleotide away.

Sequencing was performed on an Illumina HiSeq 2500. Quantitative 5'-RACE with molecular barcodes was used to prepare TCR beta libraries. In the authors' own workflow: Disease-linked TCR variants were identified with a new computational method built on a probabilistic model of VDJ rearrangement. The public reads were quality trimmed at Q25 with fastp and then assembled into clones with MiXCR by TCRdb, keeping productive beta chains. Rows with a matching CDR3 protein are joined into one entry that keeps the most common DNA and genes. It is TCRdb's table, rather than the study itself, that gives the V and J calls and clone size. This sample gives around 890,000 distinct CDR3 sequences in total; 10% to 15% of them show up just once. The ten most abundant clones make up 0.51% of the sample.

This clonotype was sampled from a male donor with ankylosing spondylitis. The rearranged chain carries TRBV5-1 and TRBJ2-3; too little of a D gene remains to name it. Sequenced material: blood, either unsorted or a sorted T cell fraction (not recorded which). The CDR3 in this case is CASVPSGTDTQYF. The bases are TGCGCCAGCGTGCCAAGCGGCACAGATACGCAGTATTTT.